Shown below are 2 T cell receptor beta chains from a single sample sequenced in a study of blood T cell repertoires in COVID-19. The assay was immunoSEQ multiplex PCR, and TCRdb's table has in-frame clones only and misses some. The repertoire holds some 260,000 clones, roughly 89% seen once, with roughly 8.6% in the top ten. Sequences were obtained from PBMCs or T cells enriched from blood (not recorded which). Source of these receptors: a man between 35 and 55 years old who had recovered from COVID-19.

The J gene is TRBJ2-5, the V gene TRBV6-2 or TRBV6-3, with 11 bases identical to TRBD2. The CDR3 has 16 residues. Per the germline V gene, CDR1 is MNHEY and CDR2 is SVGEGT. Losses at the gene ends were 4 bases for V and 3 bases for J; bases not matched to a gene: 7. The DNA of the CDR3 is TGTGCCAGCAGTTCACTAGCGGGAGATGTAGAAGAGACCCAGTACTTC. Residues: CASSSLAGDVEETQYF.

The chain joins TRBV7-9 to TRBJ2-7, with TRBD2 matching 11 bases. This CDR3 comprises 15 residues. Germline CDR1 is SEHNR and CDR2 is FQNEAQ (reference sequence). J was trimmed by 1 base and V by 6 bases; bases with no gene match: 5. The CDR3 loop reads CASRKGTSGSYEQYF. The CDR3 DNA reads as TGTGCCAGCAGGAAGGGGACTAGCGGATCCTACGAGCAGTACTTC.